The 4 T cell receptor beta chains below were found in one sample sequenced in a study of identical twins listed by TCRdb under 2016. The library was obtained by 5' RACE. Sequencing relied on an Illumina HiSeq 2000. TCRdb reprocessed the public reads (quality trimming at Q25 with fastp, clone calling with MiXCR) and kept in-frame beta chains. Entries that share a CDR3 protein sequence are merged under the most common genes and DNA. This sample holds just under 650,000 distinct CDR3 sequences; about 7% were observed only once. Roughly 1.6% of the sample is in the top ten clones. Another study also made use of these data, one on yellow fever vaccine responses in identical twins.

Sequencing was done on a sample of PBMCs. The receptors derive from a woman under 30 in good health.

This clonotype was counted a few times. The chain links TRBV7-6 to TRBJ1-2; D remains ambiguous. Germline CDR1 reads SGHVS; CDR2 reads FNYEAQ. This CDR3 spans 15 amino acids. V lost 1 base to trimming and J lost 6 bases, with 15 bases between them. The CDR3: CASSLDQSGLDGYTF. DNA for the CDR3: TGTGCCAGCAGCTTAGATCAATCCGGGCTCGATGGCTACACCTTC.

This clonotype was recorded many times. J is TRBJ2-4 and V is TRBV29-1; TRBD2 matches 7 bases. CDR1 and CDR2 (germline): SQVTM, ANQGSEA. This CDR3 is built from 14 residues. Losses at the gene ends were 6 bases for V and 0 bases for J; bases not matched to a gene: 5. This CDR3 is CSVPSGIAKNIQYF. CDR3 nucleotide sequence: TGCAGCGTACCTAGCGGCATAGCCAAAAACATTCAGTACTTC.

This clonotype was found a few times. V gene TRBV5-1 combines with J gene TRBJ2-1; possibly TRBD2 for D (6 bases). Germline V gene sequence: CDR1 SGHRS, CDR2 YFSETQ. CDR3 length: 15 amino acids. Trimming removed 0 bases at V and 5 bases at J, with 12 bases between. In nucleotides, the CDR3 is TGCGCCAGCAGCTTGGTGGTAGCGGACCACAATGAGCAGTTCTTC. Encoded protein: CASSLVVADHNEQFF. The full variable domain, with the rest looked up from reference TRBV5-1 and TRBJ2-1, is KAGVTQTPRYLIKTRGQQVTLSCSPISGHRSVSWYQQTPGQGLQFLFEYFSETQRNKGNFPGRFSGRQFSNSRSEMNVSTLELGDSALYLCASSLVVADHNEQFFGPGTRLTVL.

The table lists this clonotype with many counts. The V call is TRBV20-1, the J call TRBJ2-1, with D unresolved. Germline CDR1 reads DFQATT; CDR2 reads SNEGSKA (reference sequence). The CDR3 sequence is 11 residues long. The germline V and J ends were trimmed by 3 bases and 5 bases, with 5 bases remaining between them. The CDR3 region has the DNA TGCAGTGCTAGGCGAAACAATGAGCAGTTCTTC. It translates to CSARRNNEQFF.